This is a list of T cell receptor beta chains from one sample in a study of beta chain features in type 1 diabetes. Assay used: immunoSEQ multiplex PCR; TCRdb lists only in-frame clones, some missing. The data hold roughly 400,000 clones, with roughly 16% observed a single time. Sequenced input: naive CD4+ T cells from blood. Every receptor here comes from a woman younger than 35 in good health. Both conserved end residues are part of each CDR3. Each record gives: clone size, J gene, D gene, V gene, CDR3 DNA, CDR3 protein. The D gene is left open where the match is weak. The size entry is marked missing in some rows and otherwise reads once, few, many or a size class.

>few|TRBJ2-7|-|TRBV4-1
TGCGCCAGCAGCCAAGAGATATTGGGGACTGGACTCCTTTTTCTCTACGAGCAGTACTTC
CASSQEILGTGLLFLYEQYF
>-|TRBJ1-5|-|TRBV4-1
TGCGCCAGCAGCCAAGAAGGGACTAATCAGCCCCAGCATTTT
CASSQEGTNQPQHF
>-|TRBJ1-1|TRBD1|TRBV9
TGTGCCAGCAGCGTAGTTGACAGGGTGAACACTGAAGCTTTCTTT
CASSVVDRVNTEAFF
>-|TRBJ2-1|TRBD2|TRBV9
TGTGCCAGCAGCCTGGGGGTAGCGGGATACAATGAGCAGTTCTTC
CASSLGVAGYNEQFF
>-|TRBJ2-1|TRBD2|TRBV29-1
TGCAGCGTTGTTCCTAGCGGGAGACACCAGCTCTTC
CSVVPSGRHQLF
>-|TRBJ2-7|TRBD2|TRBV2
TGTGCCAGCAGTGGGACTAGCGGTTACTACGAGCAGTACTTC
CASSGTSGYYEQYF
>-|TRBJ2-3|-|TRBV30
TGTGCCTGGATAAAACGGGGACTAGATACGCAGTATTTT
CAWIKRGLDTQYF
>-|TRBJ2-7|-|TRBV6-5
TGTGCCAGCAGTTACTCGGCAGGTAACTACGAGCAGTACTTC
CASSYSAGNYEQYF
>few|TRBJ1-2|-|TRBV28
TGTGCCAGCAGGGTCCCCTCCCCCAGCTATGGCTACACCTTC
CASRVPSPSYGYTF
>few|TRBJ2-1|-|TRBV5-6
TGTGCCAGCAGCTCCCGACAGGCGCCCTACAATGAGCAGTTCTTC
CASSSRQAPYNEQFF
>-|TRBJ1-2|-|TRBV5-1
TGCGCCAGCAGCTTGGCCGGGTCCTCCATCCGATATGGCTACACCTTC
CASSLAGSSIRYGYTF
>once|TRBJ2-1|-|TRBV7-2
TGTGCCAGCAGCTTATCGGGGTCCTACAATGAGCAGTTCTTC
CASSLSGSYNEQFF
>-|TRBJ1-2|TRBD1|TRBV30
TGTGCCTGGAGTGTGGGACAGGGGGCAATGTATGGCTACACCTTC
CAWSVGQGAMYGYTF
>-|TRBJ1-2|-|TRBV6-4
TGTGCCAGCAGTGACCTCGGGACACCTGATCATGGCTACACCTTC
CASSDLGTPDHGYTF
>few|TRBJ2-7|-|TRBV7-2
TGTGCCAGCAGCTTCCTTTACGAGCAGTACTTC
CASSFLYEQYF
>-|TRBJ2-3|-|TRBV30
TGTGCCTGGAGTGTACAAGCGGCTAGCACAGATACGCAGTATTTT
CAWSVQAASTDTQYF
>few|TRBJ1-1|-|TRBV5-6
TGTGCCAGCAGCTTGCCCCAGGGATTCGAAGCTTTCTTT
CASSLPQGFEAFF
>few|TRBJ2-3|TRBD2|TRBV30
TGTGCCTGGCGACTAGCGGGAGGGTTTGGGACAGATACGCAGTATTTT
CAWRLAGGFGTDTQYF
>-|TRBJ1-2|-|TRBV29-1
TGCAGCGTTGACCACAGGGCTTATGGCTACACCTTC
CSVDHRAYGYTF
>-|TRBJ2-7|-|TRBV28
TGTGCCAGCAGTACTAGTGGGGTAGCCTCCCGTACGGAGCAGTACTTC
CASSTSGVASRTEQYF
>-|TRBJ2-7|-|TRBV23-1
TGCGCCAGCAGTCATTTCCCGGCAGGGTACGAGCAGTACTTC
CASSHFPAGYEQYF
>-|TRBJ2-7|TRBD1|TRBV29-1
TGCAGCGTCGCCGGGACAGGGACCTACGAGCAGTACTTC
CSVAGTGTYEQYF
>-|TRBJ2-5|-|TRBV30
TGTGCCTGGAGTTCGGGGGTAGAGACCCAGTACTTC
CAWSSGVETQYF
>-|TRBJ2-1|TRBD1|TRBV4-3
TGCGCCAGCAGCCCCAGGGGGCAGGTCAATGAGCAGTTCTTC
CASSPRGQVNEQFF
>-|TRBJ1-2|-|TRBV7-3
TGTGCCAGCAGCTTACAGGGATCGAACTATGGCTACACCTTC
CASSLQGSNYGYTF
>-|TRBJ1-5|-|TRBV27
TGTGCCAGCGCCAAGGCCCGGACAGCGGGAGATAGCAATCAGCCCCAGCATTTT
CASAKARTAGDSNQPQHF
>few|TRBJ2-1|-|TRBV11-2
TGTGCCAGCAGCTCCCACCTTCTCACTAAGGAGCAGTTCTTC
CASSSHLLTKEQFF
>-|TRBJ2-1|-|TRBV30
TGTGCCTGGAGTTTGGATGGGAGGTCGTTCTTC
CAWSLDGRSFF
>few|TRBJ2-5|TRBD2|TRBV14
TGTGCCAGCAGCCCTCCGACTAGCAGGGAGACCCAGTACTTC
CASSPPTSRETQYF
>-|TRBJ2-1|-|TRBV29-1
TGCAGCGTTGTGGACTCCACCTACAATGAGCAGTTCTTC
CSVVDSTYNEQFF
>few|TRBJ1-2|-|TRBV29-1
TGCAGCGTTGAAGACCCAGGGAGGGTCGGCTACACCTTC
CSVEDPGRVGYTF